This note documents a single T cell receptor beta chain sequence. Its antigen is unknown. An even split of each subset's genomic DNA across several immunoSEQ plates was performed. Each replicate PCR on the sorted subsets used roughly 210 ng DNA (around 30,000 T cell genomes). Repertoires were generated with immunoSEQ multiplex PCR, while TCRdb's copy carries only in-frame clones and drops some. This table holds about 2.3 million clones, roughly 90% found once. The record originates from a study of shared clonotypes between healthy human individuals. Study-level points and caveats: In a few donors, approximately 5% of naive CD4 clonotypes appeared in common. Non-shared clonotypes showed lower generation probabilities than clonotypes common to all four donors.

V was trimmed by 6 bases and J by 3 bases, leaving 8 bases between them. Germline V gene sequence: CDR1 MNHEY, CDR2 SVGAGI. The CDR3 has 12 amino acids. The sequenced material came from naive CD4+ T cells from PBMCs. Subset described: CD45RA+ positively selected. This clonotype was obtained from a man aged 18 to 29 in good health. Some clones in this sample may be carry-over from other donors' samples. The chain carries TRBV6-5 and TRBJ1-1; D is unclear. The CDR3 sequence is CASRRFDTEAFF. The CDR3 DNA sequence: TGTGCCAGCAGGCGATTCGACACTGAAGCTTTCTTT.